The T cell receptor beta chain under discussion was sequenced for a study of blood T cell repertoires in COVID-19 (dated by TCRdb to 2018 to 2020). About the investigation overall: The collaborator samples originated in the United States, Italy and Spain and spanned the acute and convalescent phases of COVID-19. The material from the prospective study consisted of cDNA or gDNA derived from T cells, B-cell-depleted T cells, or PBMCs. Subjects who had been exposed to COVID-19, were actively infected with it, or had recovered from it provided the deeply sampled blood TCRbeta repertoires that made up the dataset. A freely available public database, intended as a resource for researchers studying the immune response to SARS-CoV-2, is where the repertoires were released. Samples came from the ongoing ImmuneRACE study (first 160 participants) plus 1,254 subjects from 6 global collaborators. A de-identified subject ID, COVID-19 status, age in years and sex were almost always included in the sample metadata. Where available, HLA class I and class II types were obtained from metadata supplied by the sample provider rather than from assay-based typing.

With regard to this clone: Its binding antigen is unknown. Per-base quality was not reported, and no clone a single base away is much larger than it.

One collaborating source in Seattle enrolled patients while the patients were actively infected and followed the patients over time throughout the course of disease. Each collaborating institution followed its own protocols to collect whole blood in K2EDTA tubes. For TCRbeta analysis, collaborator samples were shipped as frozen whole blood, as isolated PBMCs, or as DNA extracted from either sample type. Paper-wide results and their limitations: How much clinical and demographic metadata was included differed by source and by participant, and the metadata was provided uncurated.

Trimming accounts for 7 bases at V and 1 base at J, while the number of junction bases matched to no gene is 2. CDR1 and CDR2, per the germline V gene (reference sequence), are LNHDA and SQIVND. The cysteine opens and the phenylalanine closes a CDR3 of 13 amino acids. Left in the record is the CDR3 DNA by itself, 39 bases read in frame from the first base. The immunoSEQ Assay, a bias-controlled multiplex PCR, was used to amplify TCRbeta CDR3 regions from genomic DNA. From the authors' description of their analysis: Nucleated cell counts per sample were estimated from amplification of reference gene primers within the assay. To quantify the absolute abundance of each unique TCRbeta CDR3 rearrangement, sequence reads were collapsed and filtered. For each sample, productive Simpson clonality was calculated as the square root of Simpson's diversity index across productive rearrangements. TCRdb took this table from immuneACCESS and kept in-frame rearrangements with V and J called. Such tables lack part of the clones; where checked against another copy, unresolved V genes explain under half of the gap, and the rest is unexplained. The D gene and trimming were derived from the DNA, and the V and J assignments and clone size from that table. For this sample there are 200,000 to 250,000 clones; roughly 86% appear just once. Roughly 10% of the sample goes to the ten largest clones.

This TCR derives from a woman in her fifties or sixties with COVID-19, enrolled during active disease. Material: peripheral blood. The chain was built from TRBV19 and TRBJ2-3; TRBD1 fits 7 bases in the junction. CDR3 protein: CASTGTGTDTQYF. Read as DNA, the sequence is TGTGCCAGTACCGGGACAGGCACAGATACGCAGTATTTT.